Listed here are 9 T cell receptor beta chains from one sample, sequenced in a study of PD-1 blockade in classical Hodgkin lymphoma. Assay used: immunoSEQ multiplex PCR; TCRdb lists only in-frame clones, some missing. The repertoire holds about 97,000 clones, with 80% to 85% as singletons. All patients experienced relapse after autologous stem cell transplantation, and brentuximab vedotin exposure was variable. Here the sequenced sample was peripheral blood mononuclear cells (PBMCs), taken at baseline. The receptor source for this set is a human donor with classical Hodgkin lymphoma.

The chain links TRBV5-6 to TRBJ2-7; D uncertain. The CDR3 runs to 15 residues. V was trimmed by 0 bases and J by 4 bases, leaving 14 bases between them. Germline assignment: CDR1 SGHDT and CDR2 YYEEEE. CDR3 sequence: CASSLEVGGNYEQYF. DNA of the CDR3: TGTGCCAGCAGCTTGGAGGTTGGCGGAAATTACGAGCAGTACTTC.

This clone has only a few counts. The rearrangement uses TRBV4-3 and TRBJ1-1; D is perhaps TRBD1 (6 bases). Germline V CDR1 and CDR2: LGHNA, YSLEER. The CDR3 has 15 residues. Between the trimmed V and J ends, which lost 1 base and 2 bases, there was a span of 11 bases. CDR3 loop: CASSQVAGENTEAFF. CDR3 coding DNA: TGCGCCAGCAGCCAAGTCGCAGGGGAAAACACTGAAGCTTTCTTT.

The chain uses TRBV11-1 and TRBJ2-7, with D possibly being TRBD1 or TRBD2 (5 bases each). Trimming left V 5 bases short and J 6 bases short, with 14 bases between. The CDR3 runs to 13 residues. Germline CDR1 and CDR2: SGHAT and FQDESV (reference sequence). CDR3 loop: CASSALSGREQYF. The CDR3 DNA reads TGTGCCAGCAGCGCCCTCTCGGGGCGCGAGCAGTACTTC.

The rearrangement uses TRBV7-9 and TRBJ1-5; D is uncertain. The germline V gene encodes CDR1 SEHNR and CDR2 FQNEAQ (reference sequence). This CDR3 has 12 amino acids. Trimming shortened V by 3 bases and J by 7 bases, and 7 bases separated the two germline ends. The CDR3 protein is CASSFPGQPQHF. The CDR3 DNA follows: TGTGCCAGCAGCTTCCCTGGCCAGCCCCAGCATTTT.

The rearrangement joins TRBV19 to TRBJ2-7; 10 nucleotides line up with TRBD2. V was clipped by 5 bases and J by 2 bases; unmatched bases: 3. The CDR3 is 14 amino acids. Germline CDR1 reads LNHDA; CDR2 reads SQIVND (reference sequence). CDR3 nucleotides: TGTGCCAGTAGTTTAGCGGGAGGAACCTACGAGCAGTACTTC. Encoded protein: CASSLAGGTYEQYF.

The chain combines TRBV6-1 with TRBJ2-5; TRBD2 aligns across 10 bases. This CDR3 is 16 amino acids long. CDR1 is MNHNS, CDR2 SASEGT, per germline. J was trimmed by 5 bases and V by 1 base; bases with no gene match: 7. CDR3 nucleotides: TGTGCCAGCAGTGAAGGGAGCGGGAGGGCCGTGGAGACCCAGTACTTC. Translation: CASSEGSGRAVETQYF.

V gene TRBV9 combines with J gene TRBJ2-7; D may be TRBD1 or TRBD2 (5 bases each). Germline CDR1 and CDR2: SGDLS and YYNGEE. The CDR3 runs to 14 residues. V lost 0 bases, J lost 3 bases, and 10 bases lay in between. The CDR3 loop reads CASSVARDRYEQYF. CDR3 coding DNA: TGTGCCAGCAGCGTAGCCAGGGACCGCTACGAGCAGTACTTC. The variable domain in full, completed from reference TRBV9 and TRBJ2-7, reads DSGVTQTPKHLITATGQRVTLRCSPRSGDLSVYWYQQSLDQGLQFLIQYYNGEERAKGNILERFSAQQFPDLHSELNLSSLELGDSALYFCASSVARDRYEQYFGPGTRLTVT.

The chain couples TRBV6-1 to TRBJ2-1, with no clear D. V shed 8 bases and J shed 0 bases, with 11 bases lying between them. The V gene's germline CDR1 is MNHNS and CDR2 SASEGT. The CDR3 runs to 14 residues. The DNA for the CDR3 is TGTGCCAGCGGATTCTCTAGCTCCTACAATGAGCAGTTCTTC. Translating gives CASGFSSSYNEQFF.

This clone was observed a handful of times. This CDR3 reads CAISEGQGKTSTDTQYF. The CDR3 nucleotides are TGTGCCATCAGTGAGGGACAGGGTAAAACTAGCACAGATACGCAGTATTTT. V and J are TRBV10-3 and TRBJ2-3, with 8 bases lining up with TRBD1. V lost 2 bases, J lost 0 bases, and 7 bases stayed unmatched. The CDR3 is 17 residues long. The germline CDR1 and CDR2 sequences are ENHRY and SYGVKD.